This TCR beta chain was recorded in a study of technical replicates of blood from a handful of donors. Sequencing used immunoSEQ multiplex PCR; TCRdb keeps in-frame clones, though not all of them. The profile covers some 94,000 clones, with 96% appearing a single time and 0.36% taken by the ten largest. V trimming: 3 bases; J trimming: 6 bases; junction bases outside the gene matches: 2. The germline CDR1 and CDR2 sequences are SGDLS and YYNGEE. This CDR3 is 14 amino acids long. This clonotype was obtained from a human donor in good health. The sample comprised T cells isolated from PBMCs. V is TRBV9 and J is TRBJ1-4, with 10 nucleotides matching TRBD1. The CDR3 is CASSGDRGHEKLFF. The CDR3 nucleotides are TGTGCCAGCAGCGGGGACAGGGGTCATGAAAAACTGTTTTTT.